The 26 T cell receptor beta chains listed next were all sequenced from one sample in a study of blood T cell repertoires in COVID-19. Only in-frame clones appear in the TCRdb table, and some are missing; sequencing was by immunoSEQ multiplex PCR. The table has 90,000 to 140,000 clones, more than 80% seen once. Sequenced input: peripheral blood. These TCRs come from a woman between 65 and 79 years old with acute or convalescent COVID-19.

The count of this clone is one. The chain recombines TRBV7-2 with TRBJ2-5; D remains unclear. Germline CDR1 SGHTA, CDR2 FQGNSA. The CDR3 is made up of 17 amino acids. The ends were cut back, 0 bases at V and 4 bases at J, with 18 bases in the middle. CDR3 amino acids: CASSLAYVEPARETQYF. In DNA form, the CDR3 reads TGTGCCAGCAGCTTAGCGTACGTGGAGCCTGCCAGAGAGACCCAGTACTTC.

This clone is a singleton in its sample. Other nucleotide sequences from this sample produce the same CDR3. The V call is TRBV9, the J call TRBJ1-3, with D hard to call. This CDR3 region has 13 residues. Germline V CDR1 and CDR2: SGDLS, YYNGEE. The V and J ends lost 0 bases and 4 bases respectively, with 5 bases between them. The CDR3 protein is CASSVGQGNTIYF. Written as DNA, the CDR3 is TGTGCCAGCAGCGTAGGTCAGGGAAACACCATATATTTT.

The chain is built from TRBV7-9 and TRBJ2-1, with 7 bases aligning to TRBD2. V gave up 5 bases and J gave up 4 bases; unmatched junction bases: 8. CDR1 and CDR2 from the germline V gene are SEHNR and FQNEAQ (reference sequence). The CDR3 consists of 15 residues. CDR3 amino acids: CASSPLAPFYNEQFF. In nucleotides, the CDR3 is TGTGCCAGCAGCCCACTAGCGCCCTTTTACAATGAGCAGTTCTTC.

V and J are TRBV5-6 and TRBJ1-2; TRBD1 matches 7 bases. This CDR3 comprises 17 residues. Germline assignment: CDR1 SGHDT and CDR2 YYEEEE. V shed 0 bases and J 4 bases; nucleotides not matched to a gene: 12. The CDR3, as DNA: TGTGCCAGCAGCTTGGAATTGGGTTTAGGGGGCTTCTATGGCTACACCTTC. Protein: CASSLELGLGGFYGYTF.

The V call is TRBV11-2, the J call TRBJ2-2; D not resolved. Germline CDR1 and CDR2: SGHAT and FQNNGV. Trimming cost V 5 bases and J 5 bases, with 9 bases left between them. The CDR3 sequence is 13 residues long. CDR3 protein: CASSPRRTGELFF. CDR3 sequence (DNA): TGTGCCAGCAGCCCCCGGCGGACCGGGGAGCTGTTTTTT.

The chain carries TRBV29-1 and TRBJ2-2; D is possibly TRBD1 (6 bases). In germline, CDR1 is SQVTM, CDR2 ANQGSEA. Trimming removed 3 bases at V and 1 base at J, with 12 bases between. The CDR3 is 15 amino acids. CDR3 residues: CSVESQGMNTGELFF. CDR3 nucleotide sequence: TGCAGCGTTGAGTCTCAGGGGATGAACACCGGGGAGCTGTTTTTT.

The chain carries TRBV4-1 and TRBJ2-1, with 12 nucleotides matching TRBD1. V trimming: 1 base; J trimming: 12 bases; junction bases outside the gene matches: 7. The germline V gene has CDR1 MGHRA and CDR2 YSYEKL. This CDR3 contains 15 residues. This CDR3 is CASSQARDRGLRQFF. The CDR3 region has the DNA TGCGCCAGCAGCCAAGCCCGGGACAGGGGGCTTAGGCAGTTCTTC.

The chain uses TRBV4-1 and TRBJ1-2, with TRBD1 matching over 11 bases. There are 15 residues in the CDR3. CDR1 is MGHRA, CDR2 YSYEKL, per germline. J was trimmed by 7 bases and V by 4 bases; bases with no gene match: 8. The DNA of the CDR3 is TGCGCCAGCAGCCTCGTAGGACAGGGGGCGCCTGGCTACACCTTC. Protein: CASSLVGQGAPGYTF.

This chain links TRBV6-1 with TRBJ1-2; possible D gene TRBD1, 6 bases. This CDR3 has 14 amino acids. The V and J ends lost 1 base and 4 bases respectively, with 10 bases between them. Looked up from germline, CDR1 is MNHNS and CDR2 is SASEGT. CDR3 bases: TGTGCCAGCAGTGAAGTCGGCAGGGGCTATGGCTACACCTTC. The encoded protein is CASSEVGRGYGYTF.

The chain uses TRBV25-1 and TRBJ1-2, with D uncertain. Germline V CDR1 and CDR2: MGHDK, SYGVNS. Trimming left V 0 bases short and J 4 bases short, with 12 bases between. The CDR3 runs to 15 residues. The CDR3 here is CASSEYDGRSYGYTF. CDR3 in DNA: TGTGCCAGCAGTGAATATGATGGCAGATCCTATGGCTACACCTTC.

In this sample, this clone turned up a few times. V usage is TRBV10-3 and J usage is TRBJ1-1; 11 positions agree with TRBD1. The germline CDR1 and CDR2 sequences are ENHRY and SYGVKD. The CDR3 runs 16 residues. With 2 bases clipped from V and 7 bases from J, the junction kept 9 bases outside the gene matches. The CDR3 reads CAISEPWTGGASEAFF. In nucleotides, the CDR3 is TGTGCCATCAGTGAGCCGTGGACAGGGGGCGCAAGTGAAGCTTTCTTT.

V gene TRBV2 combines with J gene TRBJ2-7; 10 bases fit TRBD1. The CDR3 has 14 amino acids. CDR1 and CDR2 from the germline V gene are SNHLY and FYNNEI. With V trimmed by 5 bases and J by 5 bases, 6 bases remained unmatched. CDR3 residues: CASSSGTGVNEQYF. For the CDR3, the DNA is TGTGCCAGCAGTTCCGGGACAGGGGTCAACGAGCAGTACTTC.

V usage is TRBV18 and J usage is TRBJ2-2, with 9 nucleotides matching TRBD1. CDR1 and CDR2 (germline): KGHSH, LQKENI. There are 17 residues in the CDR3. The ends lost 0 bases at V and 4 bases at J; junction bases unmatched: 6. CDR3 nucleotides: TGTGCCAGCTCACCACCGGGGACAGGGACGGGCACCGGGGAGCTGTTTTTT. Protein: CASSPPGTGTGTGELFF.

V usage is TRBV15 and J usage is TRBJ1-2; 7 bases align to TRBD1. CDR1 is LNHNV and CDR2 is YYDKDF in the germline V gene (reference sequence). The CDR3 is 15 residues long. The ends lost 1 base at V and 4 bases at J; junction bases unmatched: 6. In nucleotides, the CDR3 is TGTGCCACCAGCAGAGGACAGGGCTCCGGCTATGGCTACACCTTC. Its translation: CATSRGQGSGYGYTF.

The chain is built from TRBV27 and TRBJ1-5, with TRBD1 matching 10 bases. The V gene's germline CDR1 is MNHEY and CDR2 SMNVEV (reference sequence). This CDR3 is 16 amino acids long. The V segment lost 6 bases and the J segment 0 bases; nucleotides outside the gene matches: 5. This chain's CDR3 is CASSRRTGGSNQPQHF. CDR3 bases: TGTGCCAGCAGCCGACGGACAGGGGGTAGCAATCAGCCCCAGCATTTT.

The gene calls are TRBV19 and TRBJ1-2, with D hard to call. Germline lookup yields CDR1 LNHDA and CDR2 SQIVND (reference sequence). V was clipped by 2 bases and J by 4 bases, with 17 bases between them. The CDR3 is 16 amino acids. Written as DNA, the CDR3 is TGTGCCAGTAGTATATTTCAACTCGGGGTCGGCTATGGCTACACCTTC. Translation gives CASSIFQLGVGYGYTF.

The CDR3 sequence is CASSKESGRRYNEQFF. CDR3 bases: TGTGCCAGCAGCAAAGAAAGCGGGAGGAGATACAATGAGCAGTTCTTC. This sequence joins TRBV21-1 and TRBJ2-1; the table gives TRBD2 as D, unverified against the DNA. TRBV21-1 is deemed a pseudogene. The CDR3 is 16 residues long.

The chain links TRBV11-2 to TRBJ1-1, with unresolved D. V shed 1 base and J shed 1 base, with 4 bases lying between them. The CDR3 contains 13 residues. CDR1 is SGHAT, CDR2 FQNNGV, per germline. The chain's CDR3 is CASSLVSNTEAFF. As DNA, the CDR3 is TGTGCCAGCAGCTTAGTATCGAACACTGAAGCTTTCTTT.

The rearrangement joins TRBV4-3 to TRBJ1-2, with TRBD1 matching 7 bases. This CDR3 is 16 amino acids long. The germline V gene has CDR1 LGHNA and CDR2 YSLEER. J was trimmed by 4 bases and V by 6 bases; bases with no gene match: 14. The CDR3 nucleotides are TGCGCCAGCAGGCAAAAGTCTGAGGGGACAGCCTATGGCTACACCTTC. Amino acids: CASRQKSEGTAYGYTF.

The genes are TRBV5-4 and TRBJ2-1; TRBD2 agrees at 9 bases. After removal of 1 base from V and 5 bases from J, the junction contained 4 bases not matched to a gene. This CDR3 is built from 15 residues. CDR1 and CDR2 (germline): SGHNT, YYREEE (reference sequence). In nucleotides, the CDR3 is TGTGCCAGCAGCTTGTTAGCGGGGGCTCACAATGAGCAGTTCTTC. It is translated as CASSLLAGAHNEQFF.

This chain connects TRBV4-2 to TRBJ1-1; TRBD1 matches 8 bases. J lost 3 bases, V lost 4 bases, and 4 bases had no gene match. Germline V gene data show CDR1 as LGHNA and CDR2 as YNFKEQ. CDR3 length equals 14 residues. CDR3 nucleotide sequence: TGTGCCAGCAGCCGGTCGACAGGGGACACTGAAGCTTTCTTT. Amino acid sequence: CASSRSTGDTEAFF.

The chain combines TRBV18 with TRBJ1-2; 7 nucleotides agree with TRBD1. The CDR3 runs 16 residues. CDR1 KGHSH and CDR2 LQKENI come from the germline V gene. The V segment lost 3 bases and the J segment 4 bases; nucleotides outside the gene matches: 11. CDR3 loop: CASSPEGATGVYGYTF. Here the CDR3 DNA reads TGTGCCAGCTCACCGGAGGGGGCGACGGGTGTCTATGGCTACACCTTC.

This sequence joins TRBV2 and TRBJ2-1, with D maybe TRBD2 (5 bases). This CDR3 contains 16 residues. The germline V gene has CDR1 SNHLY and CDR2 FYNNEI. V shed 5 bases and J shed 8 bases, with 22 bases lying between them. CDR3 amino acids: CASSLLGEGNSDEQFF. The DNA for the CDR3 is TGTGCCAGCAGTTTATTGGGCGAGGGTAACTCAGATGAGCAGTTCTTC. The whole variable domain, remainder taken from reference TRBV2 and TRBJ2-1, is EPEVTQTPSHQVTQMGQEVILRCVPISNHLYFYWYRQILGQKVEFLVSFYNNEISEKSEIFDDQFSVERPDGSNFTLKIRSTKLEDSAMYFCASSLLGEGNSDEQFFGPGTRLTVL.

This clone was recorded only once. This chain links TRBV5-4 with TRBJ1-6, with TRBD1 identical over 7 bases. Germline CDR1 reads SGHNT; CDR2 reads YYREEE (reference sequence). Trimming cost V 2 bases and J 6 bases; bases outside gene matches: 5. CDR3 length equals 15 residues. This CDR3 is CASSLGTAGNSPLHF. In DNA form, the CDR3 reads TGTGCCAGCAGCTTAGGGACAGCTGGTAATTCACCCCTCCACTTT.

The rearrangement uses TRBV6-6 and TRBJ2-2, with 7 nucleotides matching TRBD1. The CDR3 extends over 14 amino acids. Trimming at V came to 6 bases and at J to 3 bases, leaving 4 bases not matched to a gene. Germline assignment: CDR1 MNHNY and CDR2 SVGAGI (reference sequence). The CDR3 loop is CASSGQAYTGELFF. The CDR3 DNA follows: TGTGCCAGCAGCGGACAGGCATACACCGGGGAGCTGTTTTTT.

The V call is TRBV15, the J call TRBJ2-5, with 7 positions matching TRBD2. The trim removed 1 base at V and 1 base at J, leaving 6 bases unmatched. This CDR3 has 16 residues. CDR1 LNHNV and CDR2 YYDKDF come from the germline V gene (reference sequence). CDR3 nucleotides: TGTGCCACCAGCAGAGGGAGGGAGGGGCTCCAAGAGACCCAGTACTTC. Amino acids: CATSRGREGLQETQYF. The whole variable domain, filled in from reference TRBV15 and TRBJ2-5, reads DAMVIQNPRYQVTQFGKPVTLSCSQTLNHNVMYWYQQKSSQAPKLLFHYYDKDFNNEADTPDNFQSRRPNTSFCFLDIRSPGLGDTAMYLCATSRGREGLQETQYFGPGTRLLVL.